This T cell receptor beta chain was sequenced in a study of PD-1 blockade in classical Hodgkin lymphoma. Study results and caveats: Complete responders matched newly diagnosed patients in baseline diversity. A significant rise in TCR diversity was seen by C4D1 for CD4+ cells but not for CD8+ cells.

The protocol was immunoSEQ multiplex PCR, while the TCRdb copy is restricted to in-frame clones and leaves out a portion. The table includes roughly 150,000 clones, 78% detected once. The CDR3 extends over 14 amino acids. The V gene lost 7 bases and the J gene lost 4 bases, with 14 bases spanning the gap. The germline V gene has CDR1 MNHNY and CDR2 SVGAGI (reference sequence). All patients relapsed after autologous stem cell transplantation, and brentuximab vedotin exposure varied. In regard to this clone: No antigen is known for it.

Sample: peripheral blood mononuclear cells (PBMCs), taken before the second cycle of nivolumab. The TCR originated in a human donor with classical Hodgkin lymphoma. The chain uses TRBV6-6 and TRBJ1-5; D perhaps matches TRBD1 (5 bases). CDR3 residues: CASTPGGVNQPQHF. In DNA, the CDR3 is TGTGCCAGCACCCCGGGGGGGGTTAATCAGCCCCAGCATTTT.